A selection of T cell receptor beta chains follows, all from one sample in a study of Graves' ophthalmopathy and Graves' hyperthyroidism. Each CDR3 protein is one row after TCRdb ran MiXCR on the multiplex PCR reads. The sample holds almost 750,000 distinct CDR3 sequences, roughly 40% seen once. Sequences were obtained from peripheral blood. These receptors came from an adult man with Graves' ophthalmopathy. Each CDR3 is given with its conserved first and last residue. Fields, in order: CDR3 protein, CDR3 DNA, clone size, J gene, V gene, D gene. The D gene is left open where the match is weak. Not all rows give a size; the values are once, few, many and, for expanded clones, a class.

CASSRMSSGITYEQYF | TGTGCCAGCAGCAGAATGTCTAGCGGGATTACCTACGAGCAGTACTTC | - | TRBJ2-7 | TRBV7-2 | TRBD2
CASSDSAGNSPLHF | TGTGCCAGCAGTGATAGTGCCGGTAATTCACCCCTCCACTTT | - | TRBJ1-6 | TRBV25-1 | -
CASSNGYTETQYF | TGTGCCAGCAGTAACGGGTACACGGAGACCCAGTACTTC | - | TRBJ2-5 | TRBV6-5 | -
CASRTTSGRSGANVLTF | TGTGCCAGCAGAACGACTAGCGGGAGATCTGGGGCCAACGTCCTGACTTTC | - | TRBJ2-6 | TRBV10-3 | TRBD2
CASWGASSYEQYF | TGTGCCAGCTGGGGGGCGAGCTCCTACGAGCAGTACTTC | - | TRBJ2-7 | TRBV6-1 | -
CASSRTQGGNTEAFF | TGTGCCAGCAGCCGCACACAGGGGGGGAACACTGAAGCTTTCTTT | - | TRBJ1-1 | TRBV7-9 | TRBD1
CASSLLAAGDGYTF | TGTGCCAGCAGCTTATTGGCGGCAGGGGATGGCTACACCTTC | many | TRBJ1-2 | TRBV7-8 | -
CASSYHTGGGYTF | TGTGCCAGCAGTTACCACACAGGTGGCGGCTACACCTTC | - | TRBJ1-2 | TRBV6-5 | -
CASSSSLNTEAFF | TGTGCCAGCAGCTCTAGCTTGAACACTGAAGCTTTCTTT | many | TRBJ1-1 | TRBV7-6 | -
CSFGTGRTQYF | TGCAGCTTTGGGACAGGGAGGACCCAGTACTTC | - | TRBJ2-5 | TRBV29-1 | TRBD1
CASSLAGSAFYGYTF | TGTGCCAGCAGCTTGGCCGGCAGCGCATTCTATGGCTACACCTTC | many | TRBJ1-2 | TRBV7-9 | -
CASSIAAGTMYEQYF | TGTGCCAGTAGTATCGCGGCGGGTACTATGTACGAGCAGTACTTC | - | TRBJ2-7 | TRBV19 | -
CATGQGSNQPQHF | TGTGCCACCGGACAGGGAAGCAATCAGCCCCAGCATTTT | many | TRBJ1-5 | TRBV10-3 | TRBD1
CASSTAGTGGQTQYF | TGTGCCAGTAGTACCGCCGGGACAGGGGGACAGACCCAGTACTTC | - | TRBJ2-5 | TRBV19 | TRBD1
CASSSHEKVSYEQYF | TGTGCCAGCAGCTCACACGAAAAAGTGTCCTACGAGCAGTACTTC | - | TRBJ2-7 | TRBV7-9 | -
CASSLRAPGNGKLFF | TGTGCCAGCAGTTTAAGGGCCCCCGGGAACGGAAAACTGTTTTTT | - | TRBJ1-4 | TRBV12-3/TRBV12-4 | -
CASSNTRTEPGGYTF | TGTGCCAGCAGCAATACTCGGACAGAACCCGGCGGCTACACCTTC | few | TRBJ1-2 | TRBV11-2 | -
CASSSSSGRSREQYF | TGTGCCAGCAGTTCCTCTAGCGGGAGGTCACGCGAGCAGTACTTC | few | TRBJ2-7 | TRBV6-5 | TRBD2
CASSLPIGGATEAFF | TGTGCCAGCAGCCTTCCGATCGGAGGGGCCACTGAAGCTTTCTTT | - | TRBJ1-1 | TRBV11-2 | -
CSADRDGDTQYF | TGCAGCGCCGACAGGGATGGAGATACGCAGTATTTT | many | TRBJ2-3 | TRBV29-1 | TRBD1
CASSSGTGWEQYF | TGTGCCAGCAGTTCGGGCACCGGCTGGGAGCAGTACTTC | - | TRBJ2-7 | TRBV2 | -
CATTVGSNEKLFF | TGTGCCACCACAGTGGGGAGTAATGAAAAACTGTTTTTT | many | TRBJ1-4 | TRBV15 | -
CASSSRDRGNTEAFF | TGTGCCAGCAGCTCCCGGGACAGGGGGAACACTGAAGCTTTCTTT | few | TRBJ1-1 | TRBV5-5 | TRBD1